This TCR beta chain originates from a study of shared T cell receptors in the human thymus. Sequencing was performed with immunoSEQ multiplex PCR; in TCRdb, only in-frame clones are kept and a portion is missing. Of about 660,000 clones listed, roughly 90% are singletons. These same data were also listed under a study on human thymus T cells.

The specimen was thymocytes. The clonotype originates from a boy under two years old with a congenital heart defect.

This CDR3 reads CASSQGTPGQGAYEQYF. Written as DNA, the CDR3 is TGCGCCAGCAGCCAAGGAACTCCGGGACAGGGGGCCTACGAGCAGTACTTC. The rearrangement links TRBV4-1 to TRBJ2-7; 11 bases agree with TRBD1. Losses at the gene ends were 1 base for V and 2 bases for J; bases not matched to a gene: 7. CDR1 MGHRA and CDR2 YSYEKL come from the germline V gene. The CDR3 length is 17 residues.